This TCR beta chain was sequenced during a study of blood T cell repertoires in COVID-19. Study in general: Collection of acute and convalescent COVID-19 samples took place in the United States, Italy and Spain. From T cells, B-cell-depleted T cells, or PBMCs came the material, which was cDNA or gDNA.

The CDR3 loop spans 17 amino acids. Germline CDR1 LNHDA, CDR2 SQIVND (reference sequence). After removal of 5 bases from V and 4 bases from J, the junction contained 15 bases not matched to a gene. In the authors' methods: Amplification from reference gene primers served as the basis for estimated nucleated cell counts. The repertoire was sequenced with immunoSEQ multiplex PCR; TCRdb's copy has only in-frame clones and lacks some. Clonal size and the V and J genes are those of that table, whereas D and trimming came from the DNA. The sample yields tens of thousands of clones, nearly 90% seen once. The sequenced sample was peripheral blood. The chain couples TRBV19 to TRBJ2-7, with 9 nucleotides matching TRBD1. The clonotype originates from a man aged 55 to 69 with acute or convalescent COVID-19. The CDR3 DNA reads TGTGCCAGTAGTCCCCGACCGGGACAGGGTGGAATTTACGAGCAGTACTTC. This sequence encodes CASSPRPGQGGIYEQYF.